This T cell receptor beta chain was obtained from a study of blood T cell repertoires in COVID-19. About the research overall: Acute and convalescent COVID-19 specimens originated in the United States, Italy and Spain. T cells, B-cell-depleted T cells, or PBMCs provided the cDNA or gDNA that served as material.

Original methodology: Reference gene primer amplification yielded estimated nucleated cell counts. TCRdb keeps only in-frame clones here, not all; method: immunoSEQ multiplex PCR. For V, J and clone size, that table is used; D and trimming come from the DNA. Of around 120,000 clones listed, about nine tenths are singletons. This CDR3 region has 14 residues. V shed 4 bases, J shed 10 bases, and the junction held 6 bases outside the gene matches. Germline V gene data show CDR1 as SNHLY and CDR2 as FYNNEI. The sequenced material came from peripheral blood. The receptor's source is a woman aged 70-85 years with acute or convalescent COVID-19. This sequence joins TRBV2 and TRBJ1-6; 8 bases match TRBD1. In nucleotides, the CDR3 is TGTGCCAGCAGTGCGGACAGGGAAGGATCACCCCTCCACTTT. Its protein product is CASSADREGSPLHF.